This T cell receptor beta chain was recorded in a study of a mutant IDH1 vaccine in newly diagnosed glioma (dated by TCRdb to the early 2020s). Regarding the complete study: Eight vaccinations were administered to patients in weeks 1, 3, 5, 7, 11, 15, 19 and 23, corresponding to visits V03 through V10. Prior to enrollment, patients had been given standard therapy consisting of radiotherapy alone, temozolomide alone, or radiochemotherapy with temozolomide, with the combination given to most patients. For exploratory analyses, longitudinal TCRB deep sequencing was carried out in about two dozen treated patients wherever samples were available. Peripheral blood was collected at six visits: V03 (baseline), V05, V07, V10, V12 and V13. Vaccination started 4-6 weeks after radiotherapy alone, or was given together with temozolomide cycles in the groups whose treatment included chemotherapy. Of the approximately 30 treated patients, around 62% were male and approximately 38% were female, and a mean age of about 37 years was recorded.

Remarks on this clone: The target of this receptor is not known. Per-nucleotide qualities are absent, and no much larger clonotype sits a single base away.

For this chain, trimming is 5 bases at the V end and 9 bases at the J end, and the number of junction bases without a gene match is 10. CDR1 and CDR2, looked up from the germline V gene, are KGHSH and LQKENI. The CDR3, cysteine through phenylalanine, is 14 amino acids long. The entry retains the CDR3 DNA only, 42 bases that are in frame from base 1. The library was produced with the immunoSEQ multiplex PCR assay. Rearranged TCR beta chain sequences were amplified with the hsTCRB Kit following the manufacturer's protocol. Sequencing of TCRB libraries was carried out on an Illumina MiSeq. In the original analysis: The proprietary platform of the kit vendor was used for demultiplexing, trimming and gene mapping. TCRdb mirrors the immuneACCESS table, restricted to in-frame sequences. Some clones are absent from its copies; in checked studies, under half trace to an unresolved V gene, and the reason for the others is unknown. D and trimming were read from the DNA, whereas the V and J calls and clone size are those reported in that table. The sample records under 150,000 clones, 85% to 90% of which are singletons. The ten largest clones represent roughly 0.55% of the sample.

Interpreted using the paper, the time point label stands for: week 11, during vaccination. A 20-mer mutant IDH1 peptide at 300 micrograms in Montanide made up each vaccine dose, which was injected subcutaneously together with topical imiquimod. The donors had newly diagnosed IDH1-mutant astrocytomas of WHO grade 3 or 4 that showed loss of nuclear ATRX. The samples were drawn from NOA16, a multicentre, single-arm, open-label phase I trial in Germany that tested a mutant IDH1 peptide vaccine in humans for the first time. Genomic DNA for TCRB sequencing was extracted from EDTA blood using the DNeasy Blood and Tissue Kit. Study-wide conclusions, independent of this receptor: Pseudoprogression seemed to be unrelated to changes in the top peripheral T cell clonotypes found by TCRB sequencing. Immune responses induced by the vaccine were seen in 93.3% of patients across multiple MHC alleles. The authors noted that analyses of patient blood samples could not be reproduced because of sample limitations. PBMC samples for TCRB deep sequencing were selected based on availability.

Sequences were derived from PBMCs, sampled from a glioma patient whose treatment included an IDH1 peptide vaccine. This clonotype was sampled from a woman aged 50 to 65 with glioma. The chain uses TRBV18 and TRBJ1-5, with TRBD1 matching 7 junction bases. The DNA sequence reads TGTGCCAGCTCAAAGACAGGGACCGGGGTGCCCCAGCATTTT. Translated, it gives CASSKTGTGVPQHF.